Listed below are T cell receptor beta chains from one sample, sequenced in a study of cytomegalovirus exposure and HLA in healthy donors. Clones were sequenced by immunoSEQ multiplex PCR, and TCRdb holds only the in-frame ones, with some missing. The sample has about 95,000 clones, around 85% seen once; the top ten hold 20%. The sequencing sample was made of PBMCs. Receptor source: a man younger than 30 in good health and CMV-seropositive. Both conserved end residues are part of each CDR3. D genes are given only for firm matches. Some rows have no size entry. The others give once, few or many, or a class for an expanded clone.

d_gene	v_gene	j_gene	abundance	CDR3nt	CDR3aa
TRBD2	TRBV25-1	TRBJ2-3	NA	TGTGCCAGCAGTGAATCGGGGGGGGATACGCAGTATTTT	CASSESGGDTQYF
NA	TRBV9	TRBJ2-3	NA	TGTGCCAGCAGCGCGTCTAGCACAGATACGCAGTATTTT	CASSASSTDTQYF
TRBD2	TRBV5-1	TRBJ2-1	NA	TGCGCCAGCAGCTCCCCGGGACTAGCGGGCAGCTCCTACAATGAGCAGTTCTTC	CASSSPGLAGSSYNEQFF
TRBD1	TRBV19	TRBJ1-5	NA	TGTGCCAGTAGCCGGGACAGCGACTTTAGGCAGCCCCAGCATTTT	CASSRDSDFRQPQHF
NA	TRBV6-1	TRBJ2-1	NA	TGTGCCAGCAGGGATTGGAGCGAGAATAACAATGAGCAGTTCTTC	CASRDWSENNNEQFF
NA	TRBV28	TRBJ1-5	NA	TGTGCCAGCAGACCCAGCGGGGGCCTAAATCAGCCCCAGCATTTT	CASRPSGGLNQPQHF
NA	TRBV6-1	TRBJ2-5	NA	TGTGCCAGCAGTTCCAGGGAATTGGGTCGAGAGACCCAGTACTTC	CASSSRELGRETQYF
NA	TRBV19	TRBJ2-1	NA	TGTGCCAGTAGTGTAAACTACAATGAGCAGTTCTTC	CASSVNYNEQFF
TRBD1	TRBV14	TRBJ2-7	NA	TGTGCCAGCAGCTCCCTGGGACAGCCCTACGAGCAGTACTTC	CASSSLGQPYEQYF
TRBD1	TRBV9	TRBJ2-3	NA	TGTGCCAGCAGCGCCTCGGGACAGAGCACAGATACGCAGTATTTT	CASSASGQSTDTQYF
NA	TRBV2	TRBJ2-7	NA	TGTGCCAGCAGTGTACAACCCTACGAGCAGTACTTC	CASSVQPYEQYF
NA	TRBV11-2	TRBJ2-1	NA	TGTGCCAGCACCCTCGGCCCAGGCGAGCAGTTCTTC	CASTLGPGEQFF
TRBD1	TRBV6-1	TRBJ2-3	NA	TGTGCCAGCAGTATAGAACAGGGGGGCACAGATACGCAGTATTTT	CASSIEQGGTDTQYF
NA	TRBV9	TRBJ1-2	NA	TGTGCCAGCAGCGTAGGGTTGGGTACACATACCCTCGGGTATGGCTACACCTTC	CASSVGLGTHTLGYGYTF
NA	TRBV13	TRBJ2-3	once	TGTGCCAGCAGCTTAGGCGGGATCACGCAGTATTTT	CASSLGGITQYF
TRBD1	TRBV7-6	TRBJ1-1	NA	TGTGCCAGCAGCGCGGGACAGGGGAACACTGAAGCTTTCTTT	CASSAGQGNTEAFF
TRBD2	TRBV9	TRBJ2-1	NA	TGTGCCAGCAGCCCCGGGACTACCGCTTTCTTCACCTCCTACAATGAGCAGTTCTTC	CASSPGTTAFFTSYNEQFF
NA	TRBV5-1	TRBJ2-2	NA	TGCGCCAGCAGCTTAGGCGGAGGAGGGAACACCGGGGAGCTGTTTTTT	CASSLGGGGNTGELFF
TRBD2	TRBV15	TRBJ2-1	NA	TGTGCCACCAGCAGTGATACCTTGGGACTAGCGGTCTACAATGAGCAGTTCTTC	CATSSDTLGLAVYNEQFF
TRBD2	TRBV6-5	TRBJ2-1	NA	TGTGCCAGCAGTTCCGGGACTAGCGGGGCCTACAATGAGCAGTTCTTC	CASSSGTSGAYNEQFF
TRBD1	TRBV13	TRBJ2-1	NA	TGTGCCAGCGGCCCGGGGCAGGGGGATCATGAGCAGTTCTTC	CASGPGQGDHEQFF
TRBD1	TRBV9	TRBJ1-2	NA	TGTGCCAGCAGCGTGCGGGGACAGGGGGCGGATGGCTACACCTTC	CASSVRGQGADGYTF
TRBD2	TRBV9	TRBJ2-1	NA	TGTGCCAGCAGCGTACTAGCGGGATGGGAGGGGGTGCAGTTCTTC	CASSVLAGWEGVQFF
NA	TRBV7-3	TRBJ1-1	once	TGTGCCAGCAGCGCGCAGGAGAACACTGAAGCTTTCTTT	CASSAQENTEAFF
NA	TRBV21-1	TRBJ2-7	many	TGTGCCAGCACCCGAGGGACTAGCGGAACCTACGAGCAGTACTTC	CASTRGTSGTYEQYF
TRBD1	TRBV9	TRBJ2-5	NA	TGTGCCAGCAGCCCCTTCGGGACAGGGGCCGGAGAGACCCAGTACTTC	CASSPFGTGAGETQYF
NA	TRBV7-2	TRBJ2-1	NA	TGTGCCAGCAACCAAGGGGGGGAGGGCCTGAATGAGCAGTTCTTC	CASNQGGEGLNEQFF
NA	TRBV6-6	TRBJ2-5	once	TGTGCCAGCAGTTACTTGGGCAGGCAGAAAGAGACCCAGTACTTC	CASSYLGRQKETQYF
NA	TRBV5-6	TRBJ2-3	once	TGTGCCAGCAGCCCGCGGTTGGGTGATACGCAGTATTTT	CASSPRLGDTQYF
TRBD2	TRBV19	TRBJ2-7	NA	TGTGCCAGTAGTCCTCGGACTACTAGCGCTCTTCGCTCCTACGAGCAGTACTTC	CASSPRTTSALRSYEQYF
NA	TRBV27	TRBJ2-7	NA	TGTGCCAGCAGCCAAAGCCCGTTCTACGAGCAGTACTTC	CASSQSPFYEQYF
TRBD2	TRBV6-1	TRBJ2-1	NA	TGTGCCAGCAACCTCGGGGGGAGCTCCTACAATGAGCAGTTCTTC	CASNLGGSSYNEQFF
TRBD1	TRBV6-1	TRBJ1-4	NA	TGTGCCAGCACCGGGACAGAAAATGAAAAACTGTTTTTT	CASTGTENEKLFF
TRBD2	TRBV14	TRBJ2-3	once	TGTGCCAGCAGCCAGCTTAGGACTAGCGAGCAAGATACGCAGTATTTT	CASSQLRTSEQDTQYF
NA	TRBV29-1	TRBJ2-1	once	TGCAGCGTTATGGGCGTAGCCTACAATGAGCAGTTCTTC	CSVMGVAYNEQFF
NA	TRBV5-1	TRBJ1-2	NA	TGCGCCAGCAGCTCGGGGGTCGGCGGCTACACCTTC	CASSSGVGGYTF
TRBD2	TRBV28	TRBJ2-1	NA	TGTGCCAGCTCCCTGGTTGGGACTAGCGACTACAATGAGCAGTTCTTC	CASSLVGTSDYNEQFF
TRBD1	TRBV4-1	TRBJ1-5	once	TGCGCCAGCAGCGCCCACCTCCGGCAAACAGGGGCTGATCAGCCCCAGCATTTT	CASSAHLRQTGADQPQHF
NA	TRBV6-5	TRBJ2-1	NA	TGTGCCAGCAGTTACTCGATAGTCGCAGGTGGCAATGAGCAGTTCTTC	CASSYSIVAGGNEQFF
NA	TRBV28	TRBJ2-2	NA	TGTGCCAGCAAGACGGGGATCACCGGGGAGCTGTTTTTT	CASKTGITGELFF
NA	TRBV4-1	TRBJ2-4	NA	TGCGCCAGCAGCCAAGGTCTTTGGGGCGAAGTGACCAAAAACATTCAGTACTTC	CASSQGLWGEVTKNIQYF
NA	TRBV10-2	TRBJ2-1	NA	TGCGCCAGCAAACAGGGACGGTACAATGAGCAGTTCTTC	CASKQGRYNEQFF
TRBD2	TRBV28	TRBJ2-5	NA	TGTGCCAGCAGTGCTAGCGGGAGGGCTAGGGGAGAGACCCAGTACTTC	CASSASGRARGETQYF
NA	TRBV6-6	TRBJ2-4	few	TGTGCCAGCAGTTACCATGAAGAGGGAAACAAAAACATTCAGTACTTC	CASSYHEEGNKNIQYF
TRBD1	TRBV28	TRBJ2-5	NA	TGTGCCACCAAGGGCCCGGGACAGATCATCCAAGAGACCCAGTACTTC	CATKGPGQIIQETQYF
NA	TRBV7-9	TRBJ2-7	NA	TGTGCCAGCAGCTTAGCCGGCGGGGCTGGCTACGAGCAGTACTTC	CASSLAGGAGYEQYF
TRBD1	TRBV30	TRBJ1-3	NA	TGTGCCTGGAGAAACAGGGGGGTAACTGGAAACACCATATATTTT	CAWRNRGVTGNTIYF
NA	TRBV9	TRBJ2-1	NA	TGTGCCAGCAGCCCTCGAGAGGGCTGGGAGGCCTACAATGAGCAGTTCTTC	CASSPREGWEAYNEQFF
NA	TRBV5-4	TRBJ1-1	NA	TGTGCCAGCAGCTTGGTCGGGGGAGACACTGAAGCTTTCTTT	CASSLVGGDTEAFF
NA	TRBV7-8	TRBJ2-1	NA	TGTGCCAGCAGCGCTAACCTCCTGGGAGGCGAGCAGTTCTTC	CASSANLLGGEQFF
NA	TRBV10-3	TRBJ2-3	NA	TGTGCCATCAGCCTGTTAGCGGCCAGCACAGATACGCAGTATTTT	CAISLLAASTDTQYF
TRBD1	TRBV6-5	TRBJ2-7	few	TGTGCCAGCTCATACGGACAGGGCATGGACGAGCAGTACTTC	CASSYGQGMDEQYF
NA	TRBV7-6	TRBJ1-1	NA	TGTGCCAGCAGCTTAGGCGGCAGAAGTGAAGCTTTCTTT	CASSLGGRSEAFF
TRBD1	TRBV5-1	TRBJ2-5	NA	TGCGCCAGCAGCCTGGTTCCGGGACAGCAAGAGACCCAGTACTTC	CASSLVPGQQETQYF
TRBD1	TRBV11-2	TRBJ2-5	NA	TGTGCCAGCAGCTCTCTACAGGGGAGAGAGACCCAGTACTTC	CASSSLQGRETQYF